The 9 T cell receptor beta chains below come from one sample, sequenced in a study of OX40 agonist ivuxolimab in advanced cancers. The protocol was immunoSEQ multiplex PCR, while the TCRdb copy is restricted to in-frame clones and leaves out a portion. The table records 7,400 or so clones, nearly 90% of them present only once. Sequencing was performed on CD4+ or CD8+ T cells sorted from blood, taken in a trial of the OX40 agonist ivuxolimab. These receptors all come from an adult with an advanced solid tumor such as melanoma, head and neck, liver or kidney cancer.

The V gene is TRBV18, the J gene TRBJ2-7; TRBD1 aligns across 8 bases. Germline V gene sequence: CDR1 KGHSH, CDR2 LQKENI. The CDR3 spans 14 residues. J was trimmed by 4 bases and V by 5 bases; bases with no gene match: 7. This CDR3 is CASSSTGAGYEQYV. The DNA of the CDR3 is TGTGCCAGCTCATCGACAGGGGCAGGGTACGAGCAGTACGTC.

CDR3 loop: CAISKIFLQSRANVLTF. CDR3 DNA: TGTGCCATCAGTAAGATTTTCTTACAAAGTCGGGCCAACGTCCTGACTTTC. The V call is TRBV10-3, the J call TRBJ2-6, with unresolved D. V gave up 5 bases and J gave up 5 bases, with 19 bases separating them. The CDR3 runs 17 residues. Germline-derived CDR1 and CDR2 are ENHRY and SYGVKD.

The CDR3 loop is CASSLVGGDYEQYF. CDR3 bases: TGTGCCAGCAGCTTAGTGGGGGGGGACTACGAGCAGTACTTC. The chain uses TRBV7-2 and TRBJ2-7; 7 positions agree with TRBD2. V shed 1 base and J 3 bases; nucleotides not matched to a gene: 3. This CDR3 has 14 amino acids. From germline, CDR1 is SGHTA and CDR2 FQGNSA.

This sequence joins TRBV7-8 and TRBJ2-1; TRBD2 might be the D (6 bases). Looked up from germline, CDR1 is SGHVS and CDR2 is FQNEAQ. The V end lost 8 bases, the J end lost 4 bases, and 24 bases lay between the germline ends. The CDR3 is made up of 17 amino acids. The CDR3 DNA is TGTGCCAGCGCCTCCCTAGGAGGGACGGAAAAATACAATGAGCAGTTCTTC. The encoded protein is CASASLGGTEKYNEQFF.

The rearrangement joins TRBV10-3 to TRBJ2-1; TRBD2 matches 7 bases. The J segment lost 5 bases and the V segment lost 7 bases, leaving 5 bases of the junction unmatched. The length of the CDR3 is 13 residues. Germline values: CDR1 ENHRY, CDR2 SYGVKD. DNA of the CDR3: TGTGCCATCAATAAGCGGGACGACAATGAGCAGTTCTTC. It codes for CAINKRDDNEQFF.

This clone was seen a single time. J is TRBJ2-7 and V is TRBV10-3, with no clear D. CDR3 length equals 13 residues. V was cut by 2 bases and J by 0 bases, with 5 bases left in between. Germline V gene lookup returns CDR1 ENHRY and CDR2 SYGVKD. CDR3 nucleotides: TGTGCCATCAGTGAGGGCAGCTCCTACGAGCAGTACGTC. It is translated as CAISEGSSYEQYV.

This rearrangement joins TRBV2 to TRBJ2-2; TRBD2 agrees at 11 bases. Trimming took 6 bases from V and 0 from J; bases not matched to a gene: 9. This CDR3 spans 18 amino acids. Germline CDR1 SNHLY, CDR2 FYNNEI. CDR3 bases: TGTGCCAGCAGCTTCGGCCTAGCGGGAGGTTCGAACACCGGGGAGCTGTTTTTT. Amino acid sequence: CASSFGLAGGSNTGELFF.

The rearrangement links TRBV7-6 to TRBJ1-2; D possibly corresponds to TRBD1 (5 bases). The CDR3 extends over 13 amino acids. Between the trimmed V and J ends, which lost 5 bases and 8 bases, there was a span of 15 bases. CDR1 and CDR2 (germline): SGHVS, FNYEAQ. The DNA for the CDR3 is TGTGCCAGCAGCCGGGGCCAGGGACGAGGCTACACCTTC. It translates to CASSRGQGRGYTF.

This chain links TRBV6-1 with TRBJ2-7; perhaps TRBD2 as D (5 bases). Trimming took off 3 bases at V and 0 bases at J, with 9 bases between the two ends. The CDR3 totals 14 residues. Germline CDR1 reads MNHNS; CDR2 reads SASEGT. This CDR3 is CASSDPGLSYEQYV. The CDR3 region has the DNA TGTGCCAGCAGTGACCCAGGACTCTCCTACGAGCAGTACGTC.